This TCR beta chain appears in the sequencing data of a study of blood T cell repertoires in COVID-19. Across the study: Collection of acute and convalescent COVID-19 samples took place in the United States, Italy and Spain. The analysed material was cDNA or gDNA that came from T cells, B-cell-depleted T cells, or PBMCs.

In its sample, this clone was seen once. Losses at the gene ends were 4 bases for V and 8 bases for J; bases not matched to a gene: 6. There are 16 residues in the CDR3. Germline values: CDR1 SGHTS, CDR2 YDEGEE. Per the original data handling: Estimation of nucleated cell counts relied on the amplification of reference gene primers. The data were produced by immunoSEQ multiplex PCR, yet TCRdb's version contains in-frame clones alone and is incomplete. The V and J calls and clone size are taken from that table; D and trimming were inferred from the DNA. Of approximately 32,000 clones in the sample, 88% were seen once.

This chain uses TRBV5-8 with TRBJ2-1; 16 bases are shared with TRBD2. Sequenced sample: peripheral blood. The receptor was derived from a woman aged 70-85 years with active COVID-19. The CDR3 protein is CASSAGTSGGAHEQFF. The CDR3 coding sequence is TGTGCCAGCAGCGCGGGGACTAGCGGGGGGGCCCATGAGCAGTTCTTC.